This T cell receptor beta chain was obtained from a study of T-cell reconstitution after alpha-beta-depleted transplantation in children. Unique molecular identifiers were used in preparing the TCRbeta library. TCRdb re-called the PCR reads with MiXCR, one entry per CDR3 protein. The sample shows approximately 270,000 distinct CDR3 sequences, more than 9% of them seen only once. This clonotype was recorded a few times. CDR1 and CDR2 (germline): LGHDT, YNNKEL (reference sequence). V was pared by 8 bases and J by 7 bases, with 6 bases of the junction left unmatched. The CDR3 spans 12 residues. The origin of this receptor is a human donor who donated a stem cell graft to a child with SCID. The chain is built from TRBV3-1 and TRBJ2-7; TRBD1 matches 9 bases. Sequences were derived from PBMCs from the stem cell graft donor, sampled from the stem cell graft. CDR3 DNA sequence: TGTGCCAGCGCACAGGGGGCCGGAGAGCAGTACTTC. This gives the protein CASAQGAGEQYF.